This note documents a single TCR beta chain sequence. The sample is drawn from a study of cytomegalovirus exposure and HLA in healthy donors. PCR primers comprised 60 Vbeta and 13 Jbeta primers. Some clones are missing from TCRdb's copy, which holds only in-frame ones; the method was immunoSEQ multiplex PCR. The table shows roughly 120,000 clones, with 80% occurring only once. In germline, CDR1 is MGHRA, CDR2 YSYEKL. This CDR3 has 16 amino acids. V shed 4 bases and J 5 bases; nucleotides not matched to a gene: 8. This chain uses TRBV4-1 with TRBJ1-5; 10 bases are a match to TRBD1. The TCR comes from a man aged 30-40 years in good health and CMV-seronegative. The sequencing sample was made of PBMCs. The chain's CDR3 is CASSPTMGQGYQPQHF. CDR3 coding DNA: TGCGCCAGCAGCCCGACTATGGGACAGGGGTATCAGCCCCAGCATTTT.